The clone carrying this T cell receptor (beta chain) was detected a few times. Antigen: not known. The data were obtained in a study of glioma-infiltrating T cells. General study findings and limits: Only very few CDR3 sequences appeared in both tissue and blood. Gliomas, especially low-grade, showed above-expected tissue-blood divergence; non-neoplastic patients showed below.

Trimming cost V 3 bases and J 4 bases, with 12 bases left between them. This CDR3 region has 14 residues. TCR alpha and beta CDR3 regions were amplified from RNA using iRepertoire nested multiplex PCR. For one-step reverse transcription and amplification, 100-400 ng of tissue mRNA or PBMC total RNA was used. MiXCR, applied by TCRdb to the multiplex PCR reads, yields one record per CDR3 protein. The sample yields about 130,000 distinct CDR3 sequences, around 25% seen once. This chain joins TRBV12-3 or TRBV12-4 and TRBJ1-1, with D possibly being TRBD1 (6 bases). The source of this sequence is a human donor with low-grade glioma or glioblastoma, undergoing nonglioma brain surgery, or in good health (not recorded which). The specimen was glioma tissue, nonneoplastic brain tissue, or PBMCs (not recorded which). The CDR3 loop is CASSFRQGITEAFF. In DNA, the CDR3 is TGTGCCAGCAGTTTTAGGCAGGGGATCACTGAAGCTTTCTTT.